What follows are 13 T cell receptor beta chains derived from one specimen sequenced in a study of OX40 agonist ivuxolimab in advanced cancers. The table came from immunoSEQ multiplex PCR; TCRdb's copy has only in-frame clones and leaves some out. The sample holds roughly 14,000 clones, roughly 82% seen once. The sequenced sample was CD4+ or CD8+ T cells sorted from blood, obtained in a trial of the OX40 agonist ivuxolimab. The receptors derive from an adult with an advanced solid tumor such as melanoma, head and neck, liver or kidney cancer.

The chain joins TRBV14 to TRBJ2-6; D may be TRBD2 (5 bases). The germline gives CDR1 SGHDN, CDR2 FVKESK. V shed 1 base and J shed 0 bases, with 10 bases lying between them. This CDR3 is 17 amino acids long. In nucleotides, the CDR3 is TGTGCCAGCAGCCAAGTACGGGGTCTCTCTGGGGCCAACGTCCTGACTTTC. As protein: CASSQVRGLSGANVLTF.

J is TRBJ2-1 and V is TRBV9; perhaps D is TRBD1 or TRBD2 (6 bases each). In germline, CDR1 is SGDLS, CDR2 YYNGEE. The ends were cut back, 4 bases at V and 10 bases at J, with 12 bases in the middle. The CDR3 sequence is 12 residues long. In DNA form, the CDR3 reads TGTGCCAGCAGCCTACCGGGGGCCGAGCAGTTCTTC. Translating it yields CASSLPGAEQFF.

This clone is medium-sized (0.01 to 0.1%) by share. The chain has TRBV27 and TRBJ1-6, with D maybe TRBD1 (5 bases). Germline CDR1 is MNHEY and CDR2 is SMNVEV (reference sequence). Between the trimmed V and J ends, which lost 7 bases and 4 bases, there was a span of 11 bases. This CDR3 has 14 residues. The CDR3 region is CASTSGTYNSPLHF. The CDR3 DNA reads TGTGCCAGCACATCGGGGACTTATAATTCACCCCTCCACTTT.

V is TRBV7-8 and J is TRBJ2-1; 7 nucleotides line up with TRBD2. CDR3 length: 17 residues. The trim removed 1 base at V and 8 bases at J, leaving 14 bases unmatched. Germline CDR1 reads SGHVS; CDR2 reads FQNEAQ. CDR3 in amino acids: CASSLERLATGLDEQFF. The CDR3 region has the DNA TGTGCCAGCAGCTTAGAAAGACTAGCTACAGGCTTAGATGAGCAGTTCTTC. Supplemented by reference TRBV7-8 and TRBJ2-1, the full variable domain reads GAGVSQSPRYKVAKRGQDVALRCDPISGHVSLFWYQQALGQGPEFLTYFQNEAQLDKSGLPSDRFFAERPEGSVSTLKIQRTQQEDSAVYLCASSLERLATGLDEQFFGPGTRLTVL.

V gene TRBV7-6 combines with J gene TRBJ1-5; D gene ambiguous. The germline gives CDR1 SGHVS, CDR2 FNYEAQ. V was trimmed by 0 bases and J by 3 bases, leaving 6 bases between them. This CDR3 region has 14 residues. CDR3 sequence reads: CASSLAGVNQPQHF. CDR3 in DNA: TGTGCCAGCAGCTTAGCAGGCGTCAATCAGCCCCAGCATTTT. The full variable domain, rest sourced from reference TRBV7-6 and TRBJ1-5, is GAGVSQSPRYKVTKRGQDVALRCDPISGHVSLYWYRQALGQGPEFLTYFNYEAQQDKSGLPNDRFSAERPEGSISTLTIQRTEQRDSAMYRCASSLAGVNQPQHFGDGTRLSIL.

The gene calls are TRBV27 and TRBJ2-7; tentatively, D is TRBD2 (6 bases). This CDR3 has 14 residues. The V gene lost 5 bases and the J gene lost 4 bases, with 15 bases spanning the gap. Germline V gives CDR1 MNHEY, CDR2 SMNVEV (reference sequence). The CDR3 region has the DNA TGTGCCAGCAGTCCCAATTCCCGGGAGTACGAGCAGTACTTC. Protein: CASSPNSREYEQYF.

This clone ranks as large (0.1 to 1%). The chain has TRBV4-3 and TRBJ1-2; D is unclear. Per the germline V gene, CDR1 is LGHNA and CDR2 is YSLEER. V was pared by 0 bases and J by 12 bases, with 17 bases between. This CDR3 region has 14 residues. CDR3 in DNA: TGCGCCAGCAGCCAAGATCGGGTGGGCCAGTCTCACACCTTC. It translates to CASSQDRVGQSHTF.

The chain has TRBV6-1 and TRBJ2-7; no reliable D call. The CDR3 spans 11 residues. The V end was cut by 5 bases, the J end by 5 bases, with 7 bases between. Germline V gene data show CDR1 as MNHNS and CDR2 as SASEGT. CDR3 in DNA: TGTGCCAGCAGTAACCTGGACGAGCAGTACTTC. Translation: CASSNLDEQYF.

The chain combines TRBV19 with TRBJ2-5; possible D gene TRBD2, 5 bases. The J call may be wrong; the DNA end is better matched by TRBJ2-7. The length of the CDR3 is 14 residues. Germline V lookup: CDR1 LNHDA, CDR2 SQIVND (reference sequence). The CDR3 DNA follows: TGTGCCAGCAGTGATACAGCCGGGGCCTACGAGCAGTACTTC. Amino acid sequence: CASSDTAGAYEQYF.

CDR3 region: CASSPRGTGVHEQYF. In DNA form, the CDR3 reads TGTGCCAGCAGCCCCAGGGGAACAGGGGTCCACGAGCAGTACTTC. The chain combines TRBV9 with TRBJ2-7; 7 nucleotides match TRBD1. There are 15 residues in the CDR3. After removal of 4 bases from V and 5 bases from J, the junction contained 12 bases not matched to a gene. The germline gives CDR1 SGDLS, CDR2 YYNGEE.

The count of this clone is one. This sequence joins TRBV7-6 and TRBJ2-7, with unresolved D. This CDR3 contains 13 residues. V was shortened by 2 bases and J by 7 bases, with 12 bases between the two germline ends. The V gene's germline CDR1 is SGHVS and CDR2 FNYEAQ. The DNA for the CDR3 is TGTGCCAGCAGCTTATCGTTCTCGCGTGAGCAGTACTTC. Its translation is CASSLSFSREQYF.

The table lists this clone with a count of one. The genes are TRBV28 and TRBJ1-4; TRBD1 matches at 9 bases. CDR3 size: 15 residues. From germline, CDR1 is MDHEN and CDR2 SYDVKM. With V trimmed by 5 bases and J by 8 bases, 9 bases remained unmatched. In nucleotides, the CDR3 is TGTGCCAGCAGTCCCCAGACAGGGGGAAGGGAAAAACTGTTTTTT. The encoded protein is CASSPQTGGREKLFF.

The CDR3 loop reads CASSEGLTQHF. In DNA, the CDR3 is TGTGCCAGCAGTGAAGGCCTGACCCAGCATTTT. The chain combines TRBV6-1 with TRBJ1-5, with D unresolved. CDR1 MNHNS and CDR2 SASEGT come from the germline V gene. Deletions cut 1 base from V and 11 bases from J, with 6 bases between. The CDR3 covers 11 residues.